This TCR beta chain was sequenced during a study of response to subunit inactivated influenza vaccine. Findings and caveats of the study: With each seasonal influenza vaccination, the authors suggested, few new T cells are recruited.

One entry per CDR3 protein, called by TCRdb with MiXCR from the RT-PCR reads. The table has 700,000 to 800,000 distinct CDR3 sequences, approximately 17% seen once. This clonotype was seen a handful of times. The antigen remains unidentified. This TCR came from a man aged 50 or older who received an inactivated influenza vaccine. The source was PBMCs from blood, collected more than 4 days after vaccination.

The CDR3: CASSSRGAVFRPEQYF. CDR3 DNA sequence: TGTGCCAGCAGCTCCCGTGGGGCAGTCTTTCGTCCCGAGCAGTACTTC. The chain uses TRBV28 and TRBJ2-7; a weak D match, TRBD1 (5 bases). Germline V gene sequence: CDR1 MDHEN, CDR2 SYDVKM. With 6 bases removed from V and 6 bases from J, the gap between germline ends came to 24 bases. The CDR3 runs to 16 residues.